One and the same sample provided the 20 T cell receptor beta chains below, sequenced in a study of vaccination and CD4 T cells after COVID-19. Oncomine TCR Beta short-read sequencing was applied to DNA from cultured CD4+ T cells. TCRdb called the PCR reads again in MiXCR, with one record for every CDR3 protein. The sample has some 15,000 distinct CDR3 sequences, 54% seen once. Which antigens these TCRs recognize remains unknown. Time point: late sampling 161 to 241 days after vaccination in three convalescent patients. The treatment denotes: roughly 11-day PBMC culture with coronavirus spike peptide pools or control peptides (ViraFEST assay). The source was CD4+ T cells from blood, cultured in vitro, collected about 7 months after SARS-CoV-2 vaccination. The source of these receptors is a human donor who had recovered from COVID-19.

This clonotype was seen more than once but under ten times. V gene TRBV20-1 combines with J gene TRBJ2-2, with D perhaps TRBD2 (5 bases). Per the germline V gene, CDR1 is DFQATT and CDR2 is SNEGSKA (reference sequence). The CDR3 runs to 14 residues. V was pared by 6 bases and J by 5 bases, with 16 bases between. CDR3 loop: CSARKGAHTGELFF. The CDR3, as DNA: TGCAGTGCGCGGAAGGGAGCGCATACCGGGGAGCTGTTTTTT.

This rearrangement joins TRBV27 to TRBJ1-2; D may be TRBD1 (6 bases). The CDR3 sequence is 15 residues long. Trimming left V 3 bases short and J 2 bases short, with 13 bases between. Per the germline V gene, CDR1 is MNHEY and CDR2 is SMNVEV (reference sequence). The CDR3 here is CASSFRWGANYGYTF. The CDR3, as DNA: TGTGCCAGCAGTTTCCGTTGGGGGGCCAACTATGGCTACACCTTC.

This clonotype was counted a few times. The chain joins TRBV7-8 to TRBJ2-2; the match to TRBD2 covers 9 bases. CDR3 length: 16 amino acids. Germline V lookup: CDR1 SGHVS, CDR2 FQNEAQ. V was pared by 5 bases and J by 6 bases, with 10 bases of the junction left unmatched. DNA for the CDR3: TGTGCCAGCAGCAGTAAGCGGGGGGTCCCGGCCGGGGAGCTGTTTTTT. Its translation is CASSSKRGVPAGELFF.

The chain couples TRBV11-3 to TRBJ1-1, with no clear D. V lost 2 bases to trimming and J lost 0 bases, with 7 bases between them. The CDR3 has 14 amino acids. Germline V gives CDR1 SGHNT, CDR2 YENEEA. Here the CDR3 DNA reads TGTGCCAGCAGCTTATCTTCACTGAACACTGAAGCTTTCTTT. It specifies CASSLSSLNTEAFF.

The chain employs TRBV10-3 and TRBJ1-6; 10 bases are shared with TRBD1. This CDR3 region has 13 residues. In germline, CDR1 is ENHRY, CDR2 SYGVKD. The V and J ends lost 10 bases and 8 bases, in that order; junction bases with no gene match: 5. CDR3 sequence: CATKDRGDSPLHF. CDR3 DNA sequence: TGTGCCACCAAGGACAGGGGGGATTCACCCCTCCACTTT.

The chain joins TRBV4-2 to TRBJ1-2, with D unresolved. CDR1 and CDR2 from the germline V gene are LGHNA and YNFKEQ. V dropped 1 base and J dropped 4 bases, with 10 bases sitting between them. This CDR3 spans 14 amino acids. The CDR3 protein is CASSQGPLGYGYTF. DNA for the CDR3: TGTGCCAGCAGCCAAGGCCCCCTGGGCTATGGCTACACCTTC.

The chain combines TRBV12-3 or TRBV12-4 with TRBJ2-2; D is ambiguous. CDR3 length: 15 residues. The V end lost 7 bases, the J end lost 1 base, and 13 bases lay between the germline ends. CDR3 protein: CASTRTGRNTGELFF. The DNA for the CDR3 is TGTGCCAGCACCCGAACCGGACGGAACACCGGGGAGCTGTTTTTT.

The J gene is TRBJ2-5, the V gene TRBV6-1; 8 bases align to TRBD2. Germline V gives CDR1 MNHNS, CDR2 SASEGT. CDR3 length: 15 amino acids. Germline trimming cut 8 bases from V and 0 bases from J; bases unmatched to any gene: 8. The CDR3 DNA sequence: TGTGCCAGCGTCGGGGGGGGCTCGTACCAAGAGACCCAGTACTTC. Amino acid sequence: CASVGGGSYQETQYF.

The CDR3 is CASSPRGRSYNEQFF. The CDR3 DNA sequence: TGTGCCAGCAGCCCTAGGGGTCGCTCCTACAATGAGCAGTTCTTC. The chain carries TRBV27 and TRBJ2-1, with a weak D call TRBD1 (5 bases). This CDR3 region has 15 residues. The V and J ends lost 6 bases and 0 bases respectively, with 12 bases between them. CDR1 is MNHEY and CDR2 is SMNVEV in the germline V gene (reference sequence).

The chain carries TRBV5-1 and TRBJ2-3, with 8 bases lining up with TRBD1. The CDR3 sequence is 15 residues long. Germline V gene data show CDR1 as SGHRS and CDR2 as YFSETQ. Trimming cost V 4 bases and J 2 bases; bases outside gene matches: 6. CDR3 in amino acids: CASSGDRGNTDTQYF. CDR3 DNA sequence: TGCGCCAGCAGCGGCGACAGGGGAAACACAGATACGCAGTATTTT.

This clonotype was detected only a few times. The rearrangement links TRBV7-2 to TRBJ2-7; a weak D match, TRBD1 (5 bases). Looked up from germline, CDR1 is SGHTA and CDR2 is FQGNSA. The CDR3 sequence is 14 residues long. Trimming pared 1 base from V and 5 bases from J, leaving 12 bases between. The CDR3 sequence is CASSLVGVVHEQYF. The CDR3 nucleotides are TGTGCCAGCAGCTTAGTAGGGGTTGTCCACGAGCAGTACTTC.

This clonotype was counted between two and nine times. The chain carries TRBV15 and TRBJ2-3; the D gene is possibly TRBD1 (6 bases). CDR3 length equals 17 residues. V gave up 3 bases and J gave up 4 bases, with 20 bases separating them. Per germline, CDR1 LNHNV and CDR2 YYDKDF (reference sequence). The DNA of the CDR3 is TGTGCCACCAGCAGGAGGATTGGGGGCGCCGAAGCAGATACGCAGTATTTT. It specifies CATSRRIGGAEADTQYF.

The chain is built from TRBV27 and TRBJ2-5, with TRBD2 matching 9 bases. The CDR3 is 19 residues long. V lost 0 bases, J lost 5 bases, and 16 bases stayed unmatched. CDR1 MNHEY and CDR2 SMNVEV come from the germline V gene (reference sequence). The CDR3 nucleotides read TGTGCCAGCAGTTTATCGCGGGGTCGTAGCGGGAGTATTCGGGAGACCCAGTACTTC. Residues: CASSLSRGRSGSIRETQYF.

This clonotype appeared a few times. The genes are TRBV19 and TRBJ1-5; D ambiguous. V was cut by 4 bases and J by 5 bases, with 9 bases left in between. This CDR3 is built from 13 residues. Germline V gives CDR1 LNHDA, CDR2 SQIVND (reference sequence). This CDR3 reads CASSKGRDQPQHF. Written as DNA, the CDR3 is TGTGCCAGTAGTAAAGGGCGAGATCAGCCCCAGCATTTT.

The sample holds a few counts of this clonotype. The genes are TRBV7-2 and TRBJ2-7; 7 positions agree with TRBD1. Losses at the gene ends were 5 bases for V and 2 bases for J; bases not matched to a gene: 6. This CDR3 has 14 residues. Germline loops: CDR1 SGHTA, CDR2 FQGNSA. The CDR3 region has the DNA TGTGCCAGCAGCAAAGGACAGGCAGCCTACGAGCAGTACTTC. This codes for CASSKGQAAYEQYF.

Only a few counts were recorded for this clonotype. The chain recombines TRBV20-1 with TRBJ2-2; TRBD2 agrees at 9 bases. V shed 2 bases, J shed 6 bases, and the junction held 7 bases outside the gene matches. Germline values: CDR1 DFQATT, CDR2 SNEGSKA (reference sequence). The CDR3 runs 15 residues. CDR3 coding DNA: TGCAGTGCTAGAATAGCGGGGGACCTCGCCGGGGAGCTGTTTTTT. Amino acid sequence: CSARIAGDLAGELFF.

The DNA of the CDR3 is TGTGCCATCAGTGAAGGGACTAGCGGAGAGCAGAGGTACTTC. Residues: CAISEGTSGEQRYF. The gene calls are TRBV10-3 and TRBJ2-7; 11 nucleotides match TRBD2. The CDR3 totals 14 residues. The germline V gene has CDR1 ENHRY and CDR2 SYGVKD. V trimming: 3 bases; J trimming: 12 bases; junction bases outside the gene matches: 10.

This clonotype occurred a few times. The chain uses TRBV7-6 and TRBJ2-5; a weak D match, TRBD1 (6 bases). Germline CDR1 and CDR2: SGHVS and FNYEAQ. V shed 0 bases and J shed 10 bases, with 15 bases lying between them. The CDR3 consists of 14 residues. CDR3 in amino acids: CASSLAGAKSIQYF. DNA for the CDR3: TGTGCCAGCAGCTTAGCGGGGGCCAAGAGTATCCAGTACTTC.

The chain carries TRBV20-1 and TRBJ1-1; no definite D call. CDR1 and CDR2 from the germline V gene are DFQATT and SNEGSKA (reference sequence). Trimming left V 0 bases short and J 3 bases short, with 11 bases between. The CDR3 is 14 amino acids. The CDR3, as DNA: TGCAGTGCTAGAGATGGCAGTCGAGACACTGAAGCTTTCTTT. Its translation: CSARDGSRDTEAFF.

The chain carries TRBV20-1 and TRBJ2-3; 8 bases match TRBD1. Unmatched junction bases numbered 5, after V lost 5 bases and J lost 1 base. Germline values: CDR1 DFQATT, CDR2 SNEGSKA (reference sequence). This CDR3 spans 14 amino acids. This CDR3 is CSAADRGGTDTQYF. As DNA, the CDR3 is TGCAGTGCTGCCGACAGGGGAGGCACAGATACGCAGTATTTT.